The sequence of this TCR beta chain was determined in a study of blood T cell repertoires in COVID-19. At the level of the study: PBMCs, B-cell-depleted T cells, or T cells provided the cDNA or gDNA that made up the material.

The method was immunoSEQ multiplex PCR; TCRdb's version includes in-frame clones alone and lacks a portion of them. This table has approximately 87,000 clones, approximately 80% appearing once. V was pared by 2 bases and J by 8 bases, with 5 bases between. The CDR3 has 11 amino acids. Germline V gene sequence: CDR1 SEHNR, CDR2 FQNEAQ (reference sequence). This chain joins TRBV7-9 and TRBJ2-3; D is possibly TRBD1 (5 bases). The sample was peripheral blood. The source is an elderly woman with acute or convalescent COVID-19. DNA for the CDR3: TGTGCCAGCAGCTTAAGGGGTACGCAGTATTTT. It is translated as CASSLRGTQYF. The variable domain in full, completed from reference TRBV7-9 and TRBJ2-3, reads DTGVSQNPRHKITKRGQNVTFRCDPISEHNRLYWYRQTLGQGPEFLTYFQNEAQLEKSRLLSDRFSAERPKGSFSTLEIQRTEQGDSAMYLCASSLRGTQYFGPGTRLTVL.